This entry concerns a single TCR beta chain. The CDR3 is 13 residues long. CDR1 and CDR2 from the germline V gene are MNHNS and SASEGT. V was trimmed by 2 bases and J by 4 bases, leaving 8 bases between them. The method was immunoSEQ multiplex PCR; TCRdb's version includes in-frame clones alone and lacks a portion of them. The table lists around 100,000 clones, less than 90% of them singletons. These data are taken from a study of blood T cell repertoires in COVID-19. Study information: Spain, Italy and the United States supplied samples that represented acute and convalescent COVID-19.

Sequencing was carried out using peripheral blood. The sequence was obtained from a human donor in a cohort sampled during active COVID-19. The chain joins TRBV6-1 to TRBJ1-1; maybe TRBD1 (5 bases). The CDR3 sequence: CASSELRVTEAFF. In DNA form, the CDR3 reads TGTGCCAGCAGTGAACTCAGGGTCACTGAAGCTTTCTTT.